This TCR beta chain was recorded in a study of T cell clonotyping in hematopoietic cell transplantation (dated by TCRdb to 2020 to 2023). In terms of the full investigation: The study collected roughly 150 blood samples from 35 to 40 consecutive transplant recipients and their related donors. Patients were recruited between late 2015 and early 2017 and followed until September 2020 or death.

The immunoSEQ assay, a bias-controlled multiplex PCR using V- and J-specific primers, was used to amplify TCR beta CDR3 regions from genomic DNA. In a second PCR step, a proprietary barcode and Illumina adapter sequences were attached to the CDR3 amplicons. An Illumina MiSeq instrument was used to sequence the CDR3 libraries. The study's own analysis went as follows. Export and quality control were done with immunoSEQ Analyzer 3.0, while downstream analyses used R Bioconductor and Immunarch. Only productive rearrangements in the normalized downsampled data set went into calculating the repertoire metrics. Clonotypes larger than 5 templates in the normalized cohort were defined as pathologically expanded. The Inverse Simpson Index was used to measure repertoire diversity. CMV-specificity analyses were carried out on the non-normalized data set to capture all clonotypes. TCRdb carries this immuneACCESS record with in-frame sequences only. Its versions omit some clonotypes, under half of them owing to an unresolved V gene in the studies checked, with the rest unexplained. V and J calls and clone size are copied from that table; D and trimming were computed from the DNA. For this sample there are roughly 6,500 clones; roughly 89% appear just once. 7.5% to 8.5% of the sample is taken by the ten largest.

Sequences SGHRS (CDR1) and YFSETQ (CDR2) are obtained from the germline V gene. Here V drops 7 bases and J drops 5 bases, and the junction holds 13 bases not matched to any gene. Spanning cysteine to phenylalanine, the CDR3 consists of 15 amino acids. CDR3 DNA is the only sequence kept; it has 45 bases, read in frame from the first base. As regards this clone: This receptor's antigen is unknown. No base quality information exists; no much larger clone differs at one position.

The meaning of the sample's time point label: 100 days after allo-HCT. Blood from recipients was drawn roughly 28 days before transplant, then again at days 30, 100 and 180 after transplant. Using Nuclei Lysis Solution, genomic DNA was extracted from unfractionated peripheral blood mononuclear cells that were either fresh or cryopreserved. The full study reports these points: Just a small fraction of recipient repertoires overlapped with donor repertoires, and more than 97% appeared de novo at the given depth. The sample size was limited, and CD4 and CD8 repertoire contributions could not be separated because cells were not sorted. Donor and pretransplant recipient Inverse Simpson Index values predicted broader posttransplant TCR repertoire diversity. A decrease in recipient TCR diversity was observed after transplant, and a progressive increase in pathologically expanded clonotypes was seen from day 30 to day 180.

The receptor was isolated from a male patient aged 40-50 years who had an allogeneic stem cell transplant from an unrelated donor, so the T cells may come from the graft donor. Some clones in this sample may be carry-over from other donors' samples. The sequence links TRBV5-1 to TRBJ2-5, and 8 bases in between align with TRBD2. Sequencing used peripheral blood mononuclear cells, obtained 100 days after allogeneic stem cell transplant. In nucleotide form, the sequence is TGCGCCAGCGGCTCGGGGGGGCCAAGTTTGGAGACCCAGTACTTC. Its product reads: CASGSGGPSLETQYF. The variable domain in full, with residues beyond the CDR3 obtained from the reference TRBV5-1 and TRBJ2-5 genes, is KAGVTQTPRYLIKTRGQQVTLSCSPISGHRSVSWYQQTPGQGLQFLFEYFSETQRNKGNFPGRFSGRQFSNSRSEMNVSTLELGDSALYLCASGSGGPSLETQYFGPGTRLLVL.